This TCR beta chain comes out of a study of cytomegalovirus exposure and HLA in healthy donors. Points from the study as a whole: The authors later found TCR association rates varying by HLA locus, with DRB1 most and HLA-C fewest. Earlier analysis yielded a pattern in which most TCR beta V segments were productive about 87% or about 30% of the time. Listed as cytomegalovirus-associated were over 150 TCR beta chains.

As for this clone: The antigen is undetermined.

60 Vbeta and 13 Jbeta primers were used in PCR. Only in-frame clones appear in the TCRdb table, and some are missing; sequencing was by immunoSEQ multiplex PCR. The sample holds approximately 170,000 clones, around three quarters seen once. Germline V gene sequence: CDR1 MNHEY, CDR2 SVGAGI. This CDR3 has 14 amino acids. Trimming took 6 bases from V and 5 from J; bases not matched to a gene: 8. The chain combines TRBV6-5 with TRBJ2-7, with TRBD1 matching 9 bases. This receptor was taken from a middle-aged woman in good health and CMV-seronegative. The sequenced sample was PBMCs. The CDR3 nucleotides are TGTGCCAGCAGCTCCGGGACAGGGAGCCACGAGCAGTACTTC. It encodes CASSSGTGSHEQYF.